The present TCR beta chain was sequenced within a study of blood T cell repertoires in COVID-19. For the study at large: Researchers got acute and convalescent COVID-19 samples from the United States, Italy and Spain. T cells, B-cell-depleted T cells, or PBMCs provided the cDNA or gDNA that served as material.

This CDR3 has 13 amino acids. V lost 6 bases and J 5 bases, leaving 13 bases between the germline ends. Germline V gene data show CDR1 as KGHSH and CDR2 as LQKENI. Produced via immunoSEQ multiplex PCR; TCRdb's table is partial and in-frame only. The sample lists 230,000 or so clones, more than 85% occurring once. The receptor's source is a man aged 35-49 years with active or convalescent COVID-19. V gene TRBV18 combines with J gene TRBJ2-5; D gene unclear. Specimen: peripheral blood. In DNA, the CDR3 is TGTGCCAGCTCTCTTTCGATCGGGGAGACCCAGTACTTC. This translates into CASSLSIGETQYF.